This passage covers 8 T cell receptor beta chains from one sample sequenced in a study of blood T cells in healthy people across ages. For the second PCR, which ran for roughly 6 to 11 cycles, a sample-barcoded 5' primer and a J-beta primer mix were used. TCRdb re-analysed the 5' RACE reads in MiXCR, keeping a single row per CDR3 protein. This sample yields about 1 million distinct CDR3 sequences, of which over 35% are seen a single time; 15% to 20% belongs to the top ten. Sequencing was carried out using blood. These receptors were taken from a woman aged 60 to 75 in good health.

This clonotype was counted a few times. The chain combines TRBV6-5 with TRBJ2-7; perhaps TRBD1 as D (6 bases). The DNA end is a closer match to TRBJ2-5, so the J assignment may be wrong. The CDR3 sequence is 14 residues long. Germline-derived CDR1 and CDR2 are MNHEY and SVGAGI. CDR3 amino acids: CASSSEQGGETQYF. CDR3 nucleotide sequence: TGTGCCAGCAGTAGCGAACAGGGTGGGGAGACCCAGTACTTC.

This chain connects TRBV13 to TRBJ2-4; D may be TRBD1 (6 bases). The J call may be in error: the DNA end matches TRBJ2-7 better. CDR1 is PRHDT, CDR2 FYEKMQ, per germline (reference sequence). The length of the CDR3 is 14 residues. The CDR3 here is CASSLRTESSEQYF. The CDR3 region has the DNA TGTGCCAGCAGCTTAAGGACAGAATCGAGCGAGCAGTACTTC.

The chain has TRBV12-3 or TRBV12-4 and TRBJ2-1; D call uncertain. Trimming shortened V by 3 bases and J by 1 base, and 10 bases separated the two germline ends. There are 15 residues in the CDR3. The CDR3 is CASSFSQASYNEQFF. In DNA, the CDR3 is TGTGCCAGCAGTTTTTCCCAGGCTTCCTACAATGAGCAGTTCTTC.

V is TRBV3-1 and J is TRBJ2-6; D ambiguous. With 8 bases removed from V and 1 base from J, the gap between germline ends came to 30 bases. Germline CDR1 reads LGHDT; CDR2 reads YNNKEL (reference sequence). This CDR3 spans 21 amino acids. CDR3 protein: CASPSENLDQADPSGANVLTF. DNA of the CDR3: TGTGCCAGCCCCTCCGAGAACCTCGATCAGGCGGATCCTTCTGGGGCCAACGTCCTGACTTTC.

To note about this clonotype: Relative to the germline gene, one junction end is altered; a read error may explain this. The CDR3: CANSNRLAGVHEQFF. The CDR3 DNA is TGTGCCAACAGCAACAGGTTAGCGGGAGTACATGAGCAGTTCTTC. The chain employs TRBV7-3 and TRBJ2-1; 9 bases match TRBD2. The CDR3 is 15 amino acids. Germline V lookup: CDR1 SGHTA, CDR2 FQGTGA.

This clonotype was recorded once. Sequence at one end of the junction differs from germline and may be a read error. The V gene is TRBV12-3 or TRBV12-4, the J gene TRBJ2-3, with D maybe TRBD2 (5 bases). CDR3 size: 16 residues. CDR3: CASSLGRPYSTDTRYF. The CDR3 DNA follows: TGTGCCAGCAGTTTAGGGAGGCCTTATAGCACAGATACGCGGTATTTT.

The sample holds a few counts of this clonotype. The V and J genes are TRBV7-2 and TRBJ2-1, with 12 bases identical to TRBD2. CDR3 length: 16 residues. V shed 5 bases, J shed 5 bases, and the junction held 7 bases outside the gene matches. The germline gives CDR1 SGHTA, CDR2 FQGNSA. This CDR3 reads CASSHGLAGFNNEQFF. The CDR3 nucleotides read TGTGCCAGCAGCCATGGACTAGCGGGATTCAACAATGAGCAGTTCTTC. Full variable domain (rest looked up from reference TRBV7-2 and TRBJ2-1): GAGVSQSPSNKVTEKGKDVELRCDPISGHTALYWYRQSLGQGLEFLIYFQGNSAPDKSGLPSDRFSAERTGGSVSTLTIQRTQQEDSAVYLCASSHGLAGFNNEQFFGPGTRLTVL.

DNA of the CDR3: TGTGCCAGCAGCCGACTAGACTATACCGGGGAGCTGTTTTTT. This sequence encodes CASSRLDYTGELFF. The chain uses TRBV6-2 or TRBV6-3 and TRBJ2-2; TRBD2 is a possible D gene (6 bases). Germline V gene lookup returns CDR1 MNHEY and CDR2 SVGEGT. V was cut by 6 bases and J by 5 bases, with 13 bases left in between. The CDR3 extends over 14 amino acids.